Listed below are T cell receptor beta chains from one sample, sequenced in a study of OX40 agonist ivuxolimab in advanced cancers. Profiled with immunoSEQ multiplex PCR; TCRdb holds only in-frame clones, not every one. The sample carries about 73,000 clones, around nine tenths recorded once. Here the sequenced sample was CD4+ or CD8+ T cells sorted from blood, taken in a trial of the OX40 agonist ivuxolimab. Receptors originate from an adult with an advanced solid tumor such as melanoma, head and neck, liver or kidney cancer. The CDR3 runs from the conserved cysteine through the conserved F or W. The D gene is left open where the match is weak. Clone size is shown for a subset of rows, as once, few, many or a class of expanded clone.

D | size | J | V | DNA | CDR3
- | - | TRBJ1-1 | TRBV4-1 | TGCGCCAGCAGCCAAGGGATGGGACGGAGGAACACTGAAGCTTTCTTT | CASSQGMGRRNTEAFF
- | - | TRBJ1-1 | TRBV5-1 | TGCGCCAGCAGCCTGAAACAGGGTAACACTGAAGCTTTCTTT | CASSLKQGNTEAFF
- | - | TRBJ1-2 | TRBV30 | TGTGCCTGGAGTAGGGGAGGGTATGGCTACACCTTC | CAWSRGGYGYTF
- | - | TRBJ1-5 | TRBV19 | TGTGCCAGCTCTGGGCTCAATCAGCCCCAGCATTTT | CASSGLNQPQHF
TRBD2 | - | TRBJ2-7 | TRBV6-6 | TGTGCCAGCACAGAAGCGGGAGGGCCTGTCTACGAGCAGTACTTC | CASTEAGGPVYEQYF
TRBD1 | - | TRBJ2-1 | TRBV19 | TGTGCCAGTAGTATAAGGGACAGGGGTTCCAATGAGCAGTTCTTC | CASSIRDRGSNEQFF
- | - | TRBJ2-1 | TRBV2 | TGTGCCAGCAGAAATCTGGACGGAGGGGGCTACAATGAGCAGTTCTTC | CASRNLDGGGYNEQFF
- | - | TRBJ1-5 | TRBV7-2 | TGTGCCAGCAGCAACCAGGGCACGAGCAATCAGCCCCAGCATTTT | CASSNQGTSNQPQHF
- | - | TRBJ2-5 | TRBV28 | TGTGCCAGCAGTCCCCAGGGGGGACCGGAGACCCAGTACTTC | CASSPQGGPETQYF
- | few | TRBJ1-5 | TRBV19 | TGTGCCAGTAGTGGGAGGGACGGGAGCAATCAGCCCCAGCATTTT | CASSGRDGSNQPQHF
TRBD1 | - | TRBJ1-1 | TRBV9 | TGTGCCAGCAGCGTAGACAGGGGGATGGGTGAAGCTTTCTTT | CASSVDRGMGEAFF
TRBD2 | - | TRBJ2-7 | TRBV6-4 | TGTGCCAGCGGGGCGGGGGGGATTCCCTACGAGCAGTACTTC | CASGAGGIPYEQYF
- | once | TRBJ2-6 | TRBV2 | TGTGCCAGCACCAGGGGACTCCCTGGGGCCAACGTCCTGACTTTC | CASTRGLPGANVLTF
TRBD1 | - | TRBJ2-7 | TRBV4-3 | TGCGCCAGCAGCCAAGGGACAGGGCTGGGCGAGCAGTACTTC | CASSQGTGLGEQYF
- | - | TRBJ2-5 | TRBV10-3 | TGTGCCATCGGGCCCCGCGGAGGGGTTATTGAGACCCAGTACTTC | CAIGPRGGVIETQYF
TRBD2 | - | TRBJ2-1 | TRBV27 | TGTGCCAGCAGTTTAAAAGGAAGACTAGCGGGGGTAGGAAATTATGAGCAGTTCTTC | CASSLKGRLAGVGNYEQFF
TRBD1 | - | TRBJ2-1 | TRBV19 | TGTGCCAGTAGTCCGAGGGACAGGGAAATCTACAATGAGCAGTTCTTC | CASSPRDREIYNEQFF
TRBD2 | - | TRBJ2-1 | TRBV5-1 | TGCGCCAGCAGCCCGAAGAGACTAGCGGGATCCTTTTCTGAGCAGTTCTTC | CASSPKRLAGSFSEQFF
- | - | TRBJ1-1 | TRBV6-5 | TGTGCCAGCAGGCTCGTGAGGTTGAACACTGAAGCTTTCTTT | CASRLVRLNTEAFF
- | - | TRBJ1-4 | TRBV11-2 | TGTGCCAGCAGCTTTTCGGGACTGGGGAATGAAAAACTGTTTTTT | CASSFSGLGNEKLFF
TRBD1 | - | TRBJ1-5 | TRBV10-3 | TGTGCCATCAGTGAGTCCGACAGGGTGGGGACTCAGCCCCAGCATTTT | CAISESDRVGTQPQHF
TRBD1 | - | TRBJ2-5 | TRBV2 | TGTGCCAGCAGGCTCGGGACAGTGTCAACCCAAGAGACCCAGTACTTC | CASRLGTVSTQETQYF
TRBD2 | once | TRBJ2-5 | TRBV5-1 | TGCGCCAGCAGCTTGGGTCTAGCGGGAGCAGAGACCCAGTACTTC | CASSLGLAGAETQYF
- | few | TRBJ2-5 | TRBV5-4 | TGTGCCAGCAGCTTGGTAGACGAGGAGACCCAGTACTTC | CASSLVDEETQYF
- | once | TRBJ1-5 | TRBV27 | TGTGCCAGCAGTTTTTATAGCGGCGGCCAGCCCCAGCATTTT | CASSFYSGGQPQHF
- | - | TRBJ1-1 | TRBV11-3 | TGTGCCAGCAGCATATCACAGGGTGCCACTGAAGCTTTCTTT | CASSISQGATEAFF
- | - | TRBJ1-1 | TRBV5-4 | TGTGCCAGCAGCTTGCGGGCGACTGAAGCTTTCTTT | CASSLRATEAFF
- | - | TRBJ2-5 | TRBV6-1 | TGTGCCAGCAGTCGGCACCTTCAAGAGACCCAGTACTTC | CASSRHLQETQYF
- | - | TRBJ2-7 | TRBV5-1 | TGCGCCAGCAGGGGGGAGGTAGCGGAGTACTACGAGCAGTACTTC | CASRGEVAEYYEQYF
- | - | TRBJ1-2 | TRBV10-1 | TGCGCCAGCAATCCCACTCCAAGCCATGGCTACACCTTC | CASNPTPSHGYTF
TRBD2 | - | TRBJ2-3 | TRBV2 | TGTGCCAGCAGGGAGACTAGCAAAGTGGGAGATACGCAGTATTTT | CASRETSKVGDTQYF
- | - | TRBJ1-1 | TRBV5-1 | TGCGCCAGCAGCCAGCCTACAGCTGAAGCTTTCTTT | CASSQPTAEAFF
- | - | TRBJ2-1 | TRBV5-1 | TGCGCCAGCAGCTTGGAACGGGGCCTATTCGGGGGTGAGCAGTTCTTC | CASSLERGLFGGEQFF
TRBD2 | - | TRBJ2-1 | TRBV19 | TGTGCCAGTAGTGCGGGCACTAGCGGGAGCAATGAGCAGTTCTTC | CASSAGTSGSNEQFF
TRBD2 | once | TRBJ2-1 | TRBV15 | TGTGCCACCAGCGGTAGCGGGGGGGCATCCTACAATGAGCAGTTCTTC | CATSGSGGASYNEQFF
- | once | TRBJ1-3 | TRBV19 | TGTGCCAGTAACCCGGGGCGTAGTTCTGGAAACACCATATATTTT | CASNPGRSSGNTIYF
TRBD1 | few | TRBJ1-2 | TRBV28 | TGTGCCATATCACCGGGACAGGGGTATGGCTACACCTTC | CAISPGQGYGYTF
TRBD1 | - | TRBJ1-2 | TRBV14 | TGTGCCAGCACCAAGGGCAGGGGGCTCGACTACACCTTC | CASTKGRGLDYTF
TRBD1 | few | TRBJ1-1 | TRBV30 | TGTGCCTGGGACAGGGCCTGGACTGAAGCTTTCTTT | CAWDRAWTEAFF
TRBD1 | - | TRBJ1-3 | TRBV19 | TGTGCCACCAGACAGGGGTCCGGCTCTGGAAACACCATATATTTT | CATRQGSGSGNTIYF
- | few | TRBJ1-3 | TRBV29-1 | TGCAGCGTGATAGTGGGAAACACCATATATTTT | CSVIVGNTIYF
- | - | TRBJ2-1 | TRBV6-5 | TGTGCCAGCAGTTACTCGGGGACCTCCTACAATGAGCAGTTCTTC | CASSYSGTSYNEQFF
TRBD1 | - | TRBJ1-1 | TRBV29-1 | TGCAGCGTTGCAGGGGGTTGGACTGAAGCTTTCTTT | CSVAGGWTEAFF
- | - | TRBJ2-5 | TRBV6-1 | TGTGCCAGCAGCCGCCATACAGAGACCCAGTACTTC | CASSRHTETQYF
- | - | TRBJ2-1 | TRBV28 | TGTGCCAGCAGTTTACGGCAATACAATGAGCAGTTCTTC | CASSLRQYNEQFF
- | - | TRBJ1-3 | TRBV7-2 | TGTGCCAGCAGCTTAGCGTCCGGGACCGTAGGTTCTGGAAACACCATATATTTT | CASSLASGTVGSGNTIYF
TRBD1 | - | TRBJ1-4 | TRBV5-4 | TGTGCCAGCAGCCGTGGACAGGGGGGTTTAAATGAAAAACTGTTTTTT | CASSRGQGGLNEKLFF
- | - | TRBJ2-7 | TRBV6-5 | TGTGCCAGCAGTTCGACAGGTCCCAGGCAGTACTTC | CASSSTGPRQYF
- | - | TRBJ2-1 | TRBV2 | TGTGCCAGCATGAAGGCAGGTGAGCAGTTCTTC | CASMKAGEQFF
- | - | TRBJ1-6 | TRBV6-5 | TGTGCCAGCGCAAGGTCTCAGGATTCACCCCTCCACTTT | CASARSQDSPLHF
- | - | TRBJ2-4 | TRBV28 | TGTGCCAGCAGGGCTTACGCTCCACGCGACAAAAACATTCAGTACTTC | CASRAYAPRDKNIQYF
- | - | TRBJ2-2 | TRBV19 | TGTGCCAGTAATAGGGTGATTACAATCAACACCGGGGAGCTGTTTTTT | CASNRVITINTGELFF
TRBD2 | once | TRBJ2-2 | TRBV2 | TGTGCCAGCACCCCACTAGCGGGAGCGAACACCGGGGAGCTGTTTTTT | CASTPLAGANTGELFF
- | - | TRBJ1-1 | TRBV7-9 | TGTGCCAGCAGCTTCTACTTGTCAGGACGGGACACTGAAGCTTTCTTT | CASSFYLSGRDTEAFF
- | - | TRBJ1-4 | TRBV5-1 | TGCGCCAGCAGCTTGGACGGGGGGATGTCGAATGAAAAACTGTTTTTT | CASSLDGGMSNEKLFF
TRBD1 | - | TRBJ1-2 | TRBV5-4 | TGTGCCAGCAGCAGAACCGGGACAGGGGTGGGCTACACCTTC | CASSRTGTGVGYTF
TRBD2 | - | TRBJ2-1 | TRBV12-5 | TGTGCTAGTGGTTTGTCGCTAGCGGGGGGGCATGAGCAGTTCTTC | CASGLSLAGGHEQFF